A single sample is the source of the 23 T cell receptor beta chains below, sequenced in a study of OX40 agonist ivuxolimab in advanced cancers. Produced via immunoSEQ multiplex PCR; TCRdb's table is partial and in-frame only. The table lists tens of thousands of clones, approximately 81% of them singletons. This material consisted of CD4+ or CD8+ T cells sorted from blood, taken in a trial of the OX40 agonist ivuxolimab. These receptors were collected from an adult with an advanced solid tumor such as melanoma, head and neck, liver or kidney cancer.

The rearrangement uses TRBV11-2 and TRBJ2-1; D is unclear. Per the germline V gene, CDR1 is SGHAT and CDR2 is FQNNGV. CDR3 length: 13 residues. The V end lost 1 base, the J end lost 7 bases, and 8 bases lay between the germline ends. The CDR3 is CASSLGAPNEQFF. The CDR3 DNA is TGTGCCAGCAGCTTAGGGGCTCCAAATGAGCAGTTCTTC.

The V call is TRBV6-6, the J call TRBJ1-5, with D possibly TRBD1 on 6 matching bases. V shed 4 bases and J shed 5 bases, with 15 bases lying between them. This CDR3 contains 15 residues. CDR1 and CDR2 (germline): MNHNY, SVGAGI (reference sequence). The CDR3 spells CASSSSGATHQPQHF. DNA for the CDR3: TGTGCCAGCAGTTCCTCAGGGGCGACTCATCAGCCCCAGCATTTT.

The chain carries TRBV7-9 and TRBJ1-1; TRBD1 aligns across 7 bases. Germline-derived CDR1 and CDR2 are SEHNR and FQNEAQ (reference sequence). The CDR3 runs to 15 residues. With V trimmed by 1 base and J by 3 bases, 5 bases remained unmatched. In DNA, the CDR3 is TGTGCCAGCAGCTTAGGACAGGGCACGGACACTGAAGCTTTCTTT. Protein: CASSLGQGTDTEAFF.

The chain carries TRBV10-3 and TRBJ2-7, with D perhaps TRBD1 or TRBD2 (5 bases each). The CDR3 length is 15 residues. V was cut by 3 bases and J by 1 base, with 13 bases left in between. Germline loops: CDR1 ENHRY, CDR2 SYGVKD. CDR3 nucleotides: TGTGCCATCAGTGATAGGGACGCAATTTCCTACGAGCAGTACTTC. It translates to CAISDRDAISYEQYF.

The chain uses TRBV10-2 and TRBJ2-2; 9 positions agree with TRBD2. The CDR3 totals 16 residues. Germline-derived CDR1 and CDR2 are WSHSY and SAAADI. With V trimmed by 7 bases and J by 7 bases, 13 bases remained unmatched. The CDR3 coding sequence is TGCGCCAGCACCCCTCTAGCGGGGACCGGGGGCGGGGAGCTGTTTTTT. Translated: CASTPLAGTGGGELFF.

The J gene is TRBJ2-5, the V gene TRBV19; TRBD1 or TRBD2 may be the D gene (6 bases each). CDR1 is LNHDA, CDR2 SQIVND, per germline (reference sequence). The CDR3 has 12 amino acids. V was trimmed by 3 bases and J by 7 bases, leaving 9 bases between them. The CDR3 here is CASSMEGVTQYF. In nucleotides, the CDR3 is TGTGCCAGTAGTATGGAGGGGGTGACCCAGTACTTC. The full variable domain, completed using reference TRBV19 and TRBJ2-5, is DGGITQSPKYLFRKEGQNVTLSCEQNLNHDAMYWYRQDPGQGLRLIYYSQIVNDFQKGDIAEGYSVSREKKESFPLTVTSAQKNPTAFYLCASSMEGVTQYFGPGTRLLVL.

The rearrangement joins TRBV19 to TRBJ1-1; possible D gene TRBD1, 5 bases. Trimming took off 6 bases at V and 3 bases at J, with 11 bases between the two ends. There are 13 residues in the CDR3. CDR1 is LNHDA, CDR2 SQIVND, per germline (reference sequence). CDR3 region: CASSWTLYTEAFF. CDR3 bases: TGTGCCAGTAGCTGGACACTTTACACTGAAGCTTTCTTT.

This clone was seen just once. The V call is TRBV18, the J call TRBJ2-3; D possibly matches TRBD1 or TRBD2 (5 bases each). The germline V gene encodes CDR1 KGHSH and CDR2 LQKENI. Trimming removed 8 bases at V and 2 bases at J, with 17 bases between. The CDR3 totals 15 residues. The CDR3 region is CASATGDGYTDTQYF. CDR3 sequence (DNA): TGTGCCAGCGCAACCGGGGACGGGTACACAGATACGCAGTATTTT.

The chain joins TRBV30 to TRBJ2-5; 7 bases match TRBD1. The germline V gene encodes CDR1 GTSNPN and CDR2 SVGIG (reference sequence). The CDR3 totals 15 residues. V was pared by 0 bases and J by 5 bases, with 9 bases of the junction left unmatched. CDR3 region: CAWSVGRGPKETQYF. Written as DNA, the CDR3 is TGTGCCTGGAGTGTAGGTAGGGGGCCTAAGGAGACCCAGTACTTC.

The chain couples TRBV20-1 to TRBJ2-5; D gene ambiguous. V lost 5 bases and J 3 bases, leaving 7 bases between the germline ends. CDR1 and CDR2 (germline): DFQATT, SNEGSKA (reference sequence). The CDR3 extends over 11 amino acids. This CDR3 reads CSASAKETQYF. The CDR3 DNA reads as TGCAGTGCTTCTGCCAAAGAGACCCAGTACTTC.

Only one count was recorded for this clone. The chain uses TRBV19 and TRBJ2-2, with a possible D match to TRBD2 (5 bases). V was cut by 3 bases and J by 7 bases, with 18 bases left in between. Germline CDR1 and CDR2: LNHDA and SQIVND (reference sequence). This CDR3 has 16 residues. CDR3 sequence reads: CASSMDGVARDGELFF. The CDR3 DNA sequence: TGTGCCAGTAGTATGGACGGAGTAGCTCGGGACGGGGAGCTGTTTTTT.

This chain connects TRBV30 to TRBJ2-3; no clear D gene. CDR1 GTSNPN and CDR2 SVGIG come from the germline V gene (reference sequence). The CDR3 runs 15 residues. V was clipped by 0 bases and J by 0 bases, with 10 bases between them. The CDR3 spells CAWSVLRSSTDTQYF. CDR3 sequence (DNA): TGTGCCTGGAGTGTACTGCGCTCTAGCACAGATACGCAGTATTTT.

The V call is TRBV28, the J call TRBJ1-5; possibly TRBD1 for D (6 bases). The CDR3 runs 13 residues. The germline V and J ends were trimmed by 9 bases and 7 bases, with 16 bases remaining between them. CDR1 is MDHEN and CDR2 is SYDVKM in the germline V gene. The CDR3 DNA reads TGTGCCAGTGCCCTCGGGGGGCCCCAGCCCCAGCATTTT. This translates into CASALGGPQPQHF.

The chain employs TRBV19 and TRBJ1-6, with a possible D match to TRBD1 (6 bases). This CDR3 has 12 residues. From germline, CDR1 is LNHDA and CDR2 SQIVND (reference sequence). Trimming shortened V by 10 bases and J by 10 bases, and 14 bases separated the two germline ends. This CDR3 reads CATSGEGSPLHF. CDR3 bases: TGTGCCACCTCAGGGGAGGGATCACCCCTCCACTTT.

This chain links TRBV6-5 with TRBJ1-1, with D hard to call. The CDR3 has 15 amino acids. With 6 bases removed from V and 2 bases from J, the gap between germline ends came to 16 bases. CDR1 is MNHEY and CDR2 is SVGAGI in the germline V gene. CDR3 in DNA: TGTGCCAGCAGCCGAAAAAAATGGGGTAACACTGAAGCTTTCTTT. This sequence encodes CASSRKKWGNTEAFF.

A single count supports this clone. The chain is built from TRBV7-8 and TRBJ2-3, with a weak D call TRBD1 (5 bases). The CDR3 loop spans 15 amino acids. Trimming cost V 5 bases and J 1 base, with 13 bases left between them. Germline lookup yields CDR1 SGHVS and CDR2 FQNEAQ. The CDR3 here is CASSPYSGRTDTQYF. CDR3 nucleotides: TGTGCCAGCAGCCCCTACTCAGGGCGCACAGATACGCAGTATTTT.

This clone turned up a few times. Other nucleotide sequences from this sample produce the same CDR3. This rearrangement joins TRBV7-2 to TRBJ1-1; a weak D match, TRBD1 (6 bases). The CDR3 loop spans 14 amino acids. From germline, CDR1 is SGHTA and CDR2 FQGNSA. Deletions cut 5 bases from V and 6 bases from J, with 16 bases between. The CDR3 reads CASSMHTGLAEAFF. The CDR3 DNA sequence: TGTGCCAGCAGCATGCATACAGGGTTAGCTGAAGCTTTCTTT.

This clone was counted a few times. The chain combines TRBV7-2 with TRBJ2-1, with 7 bases identical to TRBD2. V was clipped by 5 bases and J by 4 bases; unmatched bases: 8. CDR3 length equals 15 residues. Germline V CDR1 and CDR2: SGHTA, FQGNSA. This chain's CDR3 is CASSPSGTKYNEQFF. The CDR3 region has the DNA TGTGCCAGCAGCCCCTCCGGGACTAAATACAATGAGCAGTTCTTC.

V is TRBV4-3 and J is TRBJ1-4, with D unresolved. V lost 0 bases and J lost 4, with 9 bases in between. Germline V gene data show CDR1 as LGHNA and CDR2 as YSLEER. The CDR3 is made up of 15 amino acids. The CDR3 reads CASSQDPSFNEKLFF. The CDR3 region has the DNA TGCGCCAGCAGCCAAGATCCCTCGTTTAATGAAAAACTGTTTTTT.

This clone has a single count. The V and J genes are TRBV5-1 and TRBJ1-5; D perhaps matches TRBD1 (6 bases). V lost 0 bases and J 5 bases, leaving 15 bases between the germline ends. In germline, CDR1 is SGHRS, CDR2 YFSETQ. The CDR3 totals 16 residues. The CDR3 protein is CASSLAGRGGDQPQHF. The DNA of the CDR3 is TGCGCCAGCAGCTTGGCCGGCAGGGGAGGGGATCAGCCCCAGCATTTT.

The chain's CDR3 is CASSLGAQATEAQYF. Written as DNA, the CDR3 is TGTGCCAGCAGCTTAGGCGCGCAGGCGACTGAGGCCCAGTACTTC. This sequence joins TRBV11-2 and TRBJ2-5; D uncertain. The CDR3 is 15 amino acids. V was shortened by 1 base and J by 9 bases, with 18 bases between the two germline ends. CDR1 SGHAT and CDR2 FQNNGV come from the germline V gene.

CDR3 sequence reads: CASSPSDTNTEAFF. CDR3 nucleotides: TGTGCCAGCTCACCGTCGGACACCAACACTGAAGCTTTCTTT. The chain has TRBV18 and TRBJ1-1; TRBD1 might be the D (5 bases). The CDR3 is 14 residues long. The germline gives CDR1 KGHSH, CDR2 LQKENI. V lost 3 bases to trimming and J lost 2 bases, with 10 bases between them.

CDR3 sequence: CAIRQGSNTGELFF. The CDR3 nucleotides read TGTGCCATCAGACAGGGGTCGAACACCGGGGAGCTGTTTTTT. The chain has TRBV10-3 and TRBJ2-2; the match to TRBD1 covers 7 bases. Germline V gives CDR1 ENHRY, CDR2 SYGVKD. This CDR3 is 14 amino acids long. V was clipped by 6 bases and J by 0 bases; unmatched bases: 1.